This T cell receptor (beta chain) was recovered during a study of blood T cell repertoires in COVID-19. Assay: immunoSEQ multiplex PCR; the TCRdb copy retains only in-frame clones and omits some. The sample includes approximately 280,000 clones, about 86% of them seen just once. Germline lookup yields CDR1 LNHDA and CDR2 SQIVND (reference sequence). J lost 5 bases, V lost 3 bases, and 4 bases had no gene match. The CDR3 length is 14 residues. This TCR was recovered from a woman in her thirties who had recovered from COVID-19. Sequencing was carried out using peripheral blood. The chain recombines TRBV19 with TRBJ2-1; 7 bases map to TRBD1. The CDR3, as DNA: TGTGCCAGTAGTATCCCAGGGGGTGACAATGAGCAGTTCTTC. Amino acid sequence: CASSIPGGDNEQFF.